The subject of this entry is one TCR beta chain. V shed 0 bases and J 4 bases; nucleotides not matched to a gene: 7. The CDR3 extends over 16 amino acids. Germline lookup yields CDR1 SGDLS and CDR2 YYNGEE. This sample is drawn from a study of blood T cell repertoires in COVID-19. Study context: Sample material is recorded as cDNA or gDNA derived from T cells, B-cell-depleted T cells, or PBMCs.

Per the original methods: Reference gene primer amplification gave nucleated cell count estimates. Assay: immunoSEQ multiplex PCR; the TCRdb copy retains only in-frame clones and omits some. That table supplies the V and J calls and clone size; D and trimming were determined from the DNA. Among 150,000 to 200,000 clones listed, roughly nine tenths were seen once. Sequencing was done on a sample of peripheral blood. The chain combines TRBV9 with TRBJ2-1; 7 positions agree with TRBD2. The sequence derives from a man aged 18 to 29 who had recovered from COVID-19. This chain's CDR3 is CASSVEFRAGYNEQFF. The DNA of the CDR3 is TGTGCCAGCAGCGTAGAGTTCAGAGCGGGGTACAATGAGCAGTTCTTC.